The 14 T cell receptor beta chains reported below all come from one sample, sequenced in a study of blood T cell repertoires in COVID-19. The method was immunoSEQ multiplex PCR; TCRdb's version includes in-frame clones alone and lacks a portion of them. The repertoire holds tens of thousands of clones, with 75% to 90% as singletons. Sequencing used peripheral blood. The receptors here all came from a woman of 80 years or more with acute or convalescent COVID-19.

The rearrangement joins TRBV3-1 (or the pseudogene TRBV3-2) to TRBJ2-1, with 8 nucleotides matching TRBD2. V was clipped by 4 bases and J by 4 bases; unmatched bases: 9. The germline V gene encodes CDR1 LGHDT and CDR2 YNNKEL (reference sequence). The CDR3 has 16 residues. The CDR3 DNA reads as TGTGCCAGCAGCCGTCAAGCGGGGGTCTATTACAATGAGCAGTTCTTC. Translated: CASSRQAGVYYNEQFF.

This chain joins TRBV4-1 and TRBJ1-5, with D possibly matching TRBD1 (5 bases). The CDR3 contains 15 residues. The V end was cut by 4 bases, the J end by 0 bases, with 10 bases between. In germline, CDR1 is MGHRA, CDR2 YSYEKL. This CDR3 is CASSLNQGSNQPQHF. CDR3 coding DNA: TGCGCCAGCAGCCTGAATCAGGGTAGCAATCAGCCCCAGCATTTT.

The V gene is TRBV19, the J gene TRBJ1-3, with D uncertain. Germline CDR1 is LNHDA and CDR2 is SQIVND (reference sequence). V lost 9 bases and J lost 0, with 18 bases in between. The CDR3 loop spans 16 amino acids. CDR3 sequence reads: CASRNIGSDSGNTIYF. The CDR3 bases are TGTGCCAGCCGGAACATCGGTAGCGACTCTGGAAACACCATATATTTT.

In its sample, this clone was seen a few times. The DNA of the CDR3 is TGTGCCAGCAGTGCAATGGCAGGGGTCAATCAGCCCCAGCATTTT. This sequence encodes CASSAMAGVNQPQHF. This chain joins TRBV6-4 and TRBJ1-5; D is perhaps TRBD1 (6 bases). CDR3 length equals 15 residues. Trimming pared 4 bases from V and 3 bases from J, leaving 13 bases between. Germline V CDR1 and CDR2: MRHNA, SNTAGT.

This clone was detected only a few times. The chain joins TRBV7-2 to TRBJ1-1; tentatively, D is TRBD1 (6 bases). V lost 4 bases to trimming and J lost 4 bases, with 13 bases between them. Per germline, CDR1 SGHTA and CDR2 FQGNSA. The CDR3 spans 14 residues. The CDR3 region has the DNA TGTGCCAGCAGCTCGACGAACAGGGTCACTGAAGCTTTCTTT. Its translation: CASSSTNRVTEAFF.

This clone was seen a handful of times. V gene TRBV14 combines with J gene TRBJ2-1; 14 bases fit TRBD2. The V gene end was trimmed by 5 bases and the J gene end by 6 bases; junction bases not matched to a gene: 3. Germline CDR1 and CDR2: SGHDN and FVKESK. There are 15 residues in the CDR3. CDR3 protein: CASSRTSGRINEQFF. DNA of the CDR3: TGTGCCAGCAGCAGGACTAGCGGGAGGATCAATGAGCAGTTCTTC.

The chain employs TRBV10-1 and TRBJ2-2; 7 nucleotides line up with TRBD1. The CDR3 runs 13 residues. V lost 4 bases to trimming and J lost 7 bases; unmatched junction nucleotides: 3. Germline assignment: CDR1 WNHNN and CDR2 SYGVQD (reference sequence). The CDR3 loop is CASSARGNGELFF. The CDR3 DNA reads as TGCGCCAGCAGTGCCAGGGGGAACGGGGAGCTGTTTTTT.

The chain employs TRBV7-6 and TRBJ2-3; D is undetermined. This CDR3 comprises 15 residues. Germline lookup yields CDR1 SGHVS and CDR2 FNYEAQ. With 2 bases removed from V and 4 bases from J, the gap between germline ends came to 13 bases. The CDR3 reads CASSLRTGAADTQYF. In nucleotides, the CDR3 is TGTGCCAGCAGCTTAAGAACCGGCGCGGCAGATACGCAGTATTTT.

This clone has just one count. The CDR3 DNA is TGTGCCATCAGTGCCGGGGGTGATAATTCACCCCTCCACTTT. It specifies CAISAGGDNSPLHF. The chain combines TRBV10-3 with TRBJ1-6; possible D gene TRBD1, 5 bases. The length of the CDR3 is 14 residues. Looked up from germline, CDR1 is ENHRY and CDR2 is SYGVKD. With 4 bases removed from V and 5 bases from J, the gap between germline ends came to 9 bases.

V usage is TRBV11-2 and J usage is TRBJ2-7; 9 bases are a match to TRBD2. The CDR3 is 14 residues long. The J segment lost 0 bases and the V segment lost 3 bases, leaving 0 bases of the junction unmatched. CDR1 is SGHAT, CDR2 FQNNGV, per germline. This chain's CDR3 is CASSLTSGSYEQYF. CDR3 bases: TGTGCCAGCAGCTTGACTAGCGGCTCCTACGAGCAGTACTTC.

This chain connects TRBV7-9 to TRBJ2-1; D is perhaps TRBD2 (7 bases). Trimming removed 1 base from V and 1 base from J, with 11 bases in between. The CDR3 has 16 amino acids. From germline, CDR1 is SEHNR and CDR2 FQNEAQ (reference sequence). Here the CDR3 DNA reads TGTGCCAGCAGCTTAGAGGGGGGGAGTTCCTACAATGAGCAGTTCTTC. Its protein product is CASSLEGGSSYNEQFF. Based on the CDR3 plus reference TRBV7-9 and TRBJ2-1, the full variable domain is DTGVSQNPRHKITKRGQNVTFRCDPISEHNRLYWYRQTLGQGPEFLTYFQNEAQLEKSRLLSDRFSAERPKGSFSTLEIQRTEQGDSAMYLCASSLEGGSSYNEQFFGPGTRLTVL.

Here the CDR3 DNA reads TGCGCCAGCAGCTCCGGACTAGCGGGGGGCCAAACAGATACGCAGTATTTT. It specifies CASSSGLAGGQTDTQYF. The chain combines TRBV5-1 with TRBJ2-3; TRBD2 matches 14 bases. The CDR3 length is 17 residues. The ends lost 3 bases at V and 3 bases at J; junction bases unmatched: 6. CDR1 and CDR2 (germline): SGHRS, YFSETQ.

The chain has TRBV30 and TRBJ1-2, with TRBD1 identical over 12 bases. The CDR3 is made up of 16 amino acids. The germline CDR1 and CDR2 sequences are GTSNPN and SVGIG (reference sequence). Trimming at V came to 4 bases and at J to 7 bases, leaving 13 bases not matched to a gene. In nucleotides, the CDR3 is TGTGCCTGGATTCGGGACAGGGGGCCGTTCAAAGGTGGCTACACCTTC. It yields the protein CAWIRDRGPFKGGYTF.

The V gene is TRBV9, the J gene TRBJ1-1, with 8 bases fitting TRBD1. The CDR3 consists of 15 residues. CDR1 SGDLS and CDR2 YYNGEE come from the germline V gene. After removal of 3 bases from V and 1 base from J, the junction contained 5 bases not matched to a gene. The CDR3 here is CASSARTGTNTEAFF. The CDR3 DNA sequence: TGTGCCAGCAGCGCCAGGACAGGGACGAACACTGAAGCTTTCTTT.